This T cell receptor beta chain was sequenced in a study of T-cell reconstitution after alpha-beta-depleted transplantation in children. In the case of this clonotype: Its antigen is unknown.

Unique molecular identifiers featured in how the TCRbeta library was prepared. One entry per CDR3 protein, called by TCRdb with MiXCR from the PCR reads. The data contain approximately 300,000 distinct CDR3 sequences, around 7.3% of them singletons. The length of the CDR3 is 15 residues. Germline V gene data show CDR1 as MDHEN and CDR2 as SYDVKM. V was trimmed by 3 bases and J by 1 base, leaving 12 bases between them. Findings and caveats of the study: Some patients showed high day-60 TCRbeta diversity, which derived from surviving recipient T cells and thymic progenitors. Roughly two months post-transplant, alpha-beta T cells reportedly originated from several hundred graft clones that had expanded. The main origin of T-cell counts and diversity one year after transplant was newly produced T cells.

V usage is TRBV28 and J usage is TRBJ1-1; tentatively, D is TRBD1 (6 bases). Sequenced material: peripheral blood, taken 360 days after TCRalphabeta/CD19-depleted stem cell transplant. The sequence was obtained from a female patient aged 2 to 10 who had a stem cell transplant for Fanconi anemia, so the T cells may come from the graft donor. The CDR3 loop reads CASSLTGHRNTEAFF. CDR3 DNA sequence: TGTGCCAGCAGTTTGACGGGACACCGGAACACTGAAGCTTTCTTT.